This TCR beta chain was captured in a study of beta chain features in type 1 diabetes. Study-wide results and caveats: People with Type 1 diabetes carried modestly yet significantly shorter TCRB CDR3s in all four CD4+ subsets.

This clone was seen more than once but under ten times. Its specificity is unknown. Expressed TCRB transcripts were sequenced because the isolated RNA had all been reverse transcribed beforehand. Sequenced by immunoSEQ multiplex PCR; TCRdb stores in-frame clones only, minus some. This sample has hundreds of thousands of clones, with 14% found just once. Naive, central memory, regulatory and stem cell-like memory cells within the CD4+ compartment were sorted using CD45RO/CCR7/CD25/CD127/CD95/CD27. V gave up 6 bases and J gave up 0 bases; unmatched junction bases: 3. In germline, CDR1 is MDHEN, CDR2 SYDVKM. The CDR3 runs to 14 residues.

Sequences were obtained from naive CD4+ T cells from blood. The source is a man aged 25 to 45 with type 1 diabetes. The rearrangement joins TRBV28 to TRBJ2-7, with TRBD1 matching over 9 bases. In nucleotides, the CDR3 is TGTGCCAGCAGACGGACAGGGGCCTCCTACGAGCAGTACTTC. Translated: CASRRTGASYEQYF.